This TCR beta chain comes out of a study of T-cell memory formation after mild COVID-19. Study-wide context: In these data, TCR clusters were largely donor specific.

The CDR3 has 15 residues. Germline CDR1 and CDR2: LNHNV and YYDKDF (reference sequence). J gave up 4 bases and V 1 base, and 2 bases lay outside the gene matches. With constant-segment primers, 5'RACE yielded cDNA libraries of TCR alpha and TCR beta that carried sample barcodes and UMIs. One entry per CDR3 protein results from TCRdb running MiXCR on the 5' RACE reads. Of roughly 600,000 distinct CDR3 sequences in the sample, about a sixth were seen once. This clonotype was seen only a few times. Its antigen is still unknown. Regarding the study as a whole: Day 15 to 85 contractors were CD4/CD8 balanced; later expanders leaned CD4+. Specificity for SARS-CoV-2 was not confirmed among the second-wave clones peaking on day 37.

The TCR comes from an adult woman who had mild COVID-19 (a few samples of this study predate the infection). Cell type and time point are not known. The chain couples TRBV15 to TRBJ1-4; 8 nucleotides agree with TRBD1. The sequenced sample consisted of PBMCs or a T cell subset sorted from them (not recorded which). For the CDR3, the DNA is TGTGCCACCAGCAGAGTACAGGGGGGTAATGAAAAACTGTTTTTT. Its protein product is CATSRVQGGNEKLFF.